The 17 T cell receptor beta chains below come from one sample, sequenced in a study of PD-1 blockade in classical Hodgkin lymphoma. In every patient, relapse followed autologous stem cell transplantation, while exposure to brentuximab vedotin differed. Method: immunoSEQ multiplex PCR; TCRdb's copy keeps in-frame clones and lacks some. The table records approximately 15,000 clones, around 82% of them present only once. Sample: peripheral blood mononuclear cells (PBMCs), taken at baseline. The receptors stem from a human donor with classical Hodgkin lymphoma.

The chain joins TRBV5-6 to TRBJ1-2; no firm D call. Trimming shortened V by 0 bases and J by 4 bases, and 10 bases separated the two germline ends. The CDR3 length is 14 residues. Germline CDR1 reads SGHDT; CDR2 reads YYEEEE. CDR3 in DNA: TGTGCCAGCAGCTTGGGGGTGGAATCCTATGGCTACACCTTC. Its translation is CASSLGVESYGYTF.

The chain joins TRBV2 to TRBJ1-1; 8 nucleotides align to TRBD1. Germline V gene lookup returns CDR1 SNHLY and CDR2 FYNNEI. Unmatched junction bases numbered 6, after V lost 6 bases and J lost 3 bases. The CDR3 covers 14 residues. CDR3 amino acids: CASSTAGGDTEAFF. CDR3 bases: TGTGCCAGCAGCACGGCAGGGGGCGACACTGAAGCTTTCTTT.

The chain recombines TRBV7-2 with TRBJ2-7; TRBD1 might be the D (6 bases). The CDR3 is 14 residues long. V was cut by 4 bases and J by 2 bases, with 12 bases left in between. The germline V gene has CDR1 SGHTA and CDR2 FQGNSA. CDR3 region: CASSSSQGPYEQYF. CDR3 nucleotide sequence: TGTGCCAGCAGCTCCTCCCAGGGGCCCTACGAGCAGTACTTC.

This clone showed up just a few times. The chain is built from TRBV4-2 and TRBJ1-5; D gene unclear. Germline CDR1 and CDR2: LGHNA and YNFKEQ. Trimming removed 0 bases at V and 6 bases at J, with 12 bases between. The CDR3 has 15 residues. CDR3 DNA sequence: TGTGCCAGCAGCCAAGAACCCCGAGGCGGTCAGCCCCAGCATTTT. This encodes CASSQEPRGGQPQHF.

V usage is TRBV7-8 and J usage is TRBJ2-7; D call uncertain. The CDR3 runs to 13 residues. The germline V and J ends were trimmed by 4 bases and 1 base, with 8 bases remaining between them. Germline V gene lookup returns CDR1 SGHVS and CDR2 FQNEAQ. In DNA form, the CDR3 reads TGTGCCAGCAGCTCAAAAGTTTCCTACGAGCAGTACTTC. It codes for CASSSKVSYEQYF.

The chain is built from TRBV27 and TRBJ1-2; TRBD1 agrees at 9 bases. The germline V gene encodes CDR1 MNHEY and CDR2 SMNVEV (reference sequence). The length of the CDR3 is 15 residues. V lost 9 bases to trimming and J lost 7 bases; unmatched junction nucleotides: 15. The CDR3 coding sequence is TGTGCCAGTCTTCCTTGGACAGGGGAGGAGAGTGGCTACACCTTC. Translating gives CASLPWTGEESGYTF.

This clone was seen more than once but under ten times. The V and J genes are TRBV4-3 and TRBJ1-2; 8 bases line up with TRBD1. Germline V gene sequence: CDR1 LGHNA, CDR2 YSLEER. Germline trimming cut 1 base from V and 4 bases from J; bases unmatched to any gene: 11. CDR3 size: 17 residues. CDR3 amino acids: CASSQGGTGTSGYGYTF. The CDR3 bases are TGCGCCAGCAGCCAAGGGGGGACAGGAACCTCTGGCTATGGCTACACCTTC.

In this sample, this clone turned up once. As DNA, the CDR3 is TGCAGTGTTGCTACCGGGGAGCTGTTTTTT. This encodes CSVATGELFF. The chain is built from TRBV20-1 and TRBJ2-2; no clear D gene. With 7 bases removed from V and 5 bases from J, the gap between germline ends came to 5 bases. The CDR3 extends over 10 amino acids. Germline V lookup: CDR1 DFQATT, CDR2 SNEGSKA (reference sequence).

The chain joins TRBV10-2 to TRBJ1-2; no firm D call. The germline gives CDR1 WSHSY, CDR2 SAAADI. This CDR3 has 15 amino acids. V was clipped by 0 bases and J by 6 bases, with 14 bases between them. The CDR3 sequence: CASSESSPGFHGYTF. The CDR3 region has the DNA TGCGCCAGCAGTGAGTCGTCTCCGGGGTTCCATGGCTACACCTTC.

The chain employs TRBV5-1 and TRBJ1-2; 10 nucleotides agree with TRBD1. Germline CDR1 SGHRS, CDR2 YFSETQ. V shed 4 bases and J 6 bases; nucleotides not matched to a gene: 6. The CDR3 covers 14 residues. The CDR3 loop reads CASSKDRGENGYTF. CDR3 in DNA: TGCGCCAGCAGCAAGGACAGGGGGGAAAATGGCTACACCTTC. Using reference TRBV5-1 and TRBJ1-2 for the parts outside the CDR3, the full variable domain is KAGVTQTPRYLIKTRGQQVTLSCSPISGHRSVSWYQQTPGQGLQFLFEYFSETQRNKGNFPGRFSGRQFSNSRSEMNVSTLELGDSALYLCASSKDRGENGYTFGSGTRLTVV.

This chain joins TRBV5-6 and TRBJ1-6; 10 bases map to TRBD1. V shed 2 bases and J 5 bases; nucleotides not matched to a gene: 4. Germline V lookup: CDR1 SGHDT, CDR2 YYEEEE. This CDR3 has 16 residues. The CDR3 is CASSFAGTGDNSPLHF. In DNA, the CDR3 is TGTGCCAGCAGCTTTGCCGGGACAGGGGATAATTCACCCCTCCACTTT.

Here the CDR3 reads CASSLTSGTGGGNEQFF. CDR3 sequence (DNA): TGCGCCAGCAGCTTGACCTCGGGGACAGGGGGCGGGAATGAGCAGTTCTTC. The V gene is TRBV5-1, the J gene TRBJ2-1, with 12 bases lining up with TRBD1. Germline V gene lookup returns CDR1 SGHRS and CDR2 YFSETQ. Trimming cost V 1 base and J 7 bases; bases outside gene matches: 9. The CDR3 extends over 17 amino acids.

This CDR3 is CASSFRYLGVARPDTQYF. CDR3 sequence (DNA): TGTGCCAGCAGTTTCCGCTATTTAGGGGTGGCTAGGCCAGATACGCAGTATTTT. The chain combines TRBV27 with TRBJ2-3; D might be TRBD1 (5 bases). The CDR3 totals 18 residues. V was cut by 3 bases and J by 4 bases, with 23 bases left in between. The germline gives CDR1 MNHEY, CDR2 SMNVEV (reference sequence).

The chain joins TRBV5-1 to TRBJ2-2; tentative D call: TRBD1 (6 bases). V was shortened by 2 bases and J by 5 bases, with 16 bases between the two germline ends. CDR1 and CDR2 (germline): SGHRS, YFSETQ. The CDR3 runs to 16 residues. The CDR3 DNA reads as TGCGCCAGCAGCTTATCCAGGGGCCCCGGGACCGGGGAGCTGTTTTTT. Translated, it gives CASSLSRGPGTGELFF.

This rearrangement joins TRBV7-3 to TRBJ2-2; unclear D gene. Trimming removed 2 bases at V and 5 bases at J, with 15 bases between. Germline V gene lookup returns CDR1 SGHTA and CDR2 FQGTGA. The CDR3 is 16 amino acids. The CDR3 coding sequence is TGTGCCAGCAGCTTACTTTTGGGAAGTGGGACCGGGGAGCTGTTTTTT. Amino acid sequence: CASSLLLGSGTGELFF.

The chain uses TRBV5-1 and TRBJ1-2; D is ambiguous. Germline V gene sequence: CDR1 SGHRS, CDR2 YFSETQ. The CDR3 totals 13 residues. V lost 0 bases, J lost 2 bases, and 5 bases lay in between. In nucleotides, the CDR3 is TGCGCCAGCAGCTTGGCCGACAACTATGGCTACACCTTC. The encoded protein is CASSLADNYGYTF.

The chain recombines TRBV2 with TRBJ1-1; weak D call: TRBD1 (6 bases). Trimming pared 5 bases from V and 3 bases from J, leaving 16 bases between. CDR3 length: 15 residues. From germline, CDR1 is SNHLY and CDR2 FYNNEI. The CDR3 loop reads CASSRQDRGHTEAFF. The CDR3 bases are TGTGCCAGCAGTCGACAGGATAGGGGCCACACTGAAGCTTTCTTT. The complete variable domain, with remaining parts taken from reference TRBV2 and TRBJ1-1, reads EPEVTQTPSHQVTQMGQEVILRCVPISNHLYFYWYRQILGQKVEFLVSFYNNEISEKSEIFDDQFSVERPDGSNFTLKIRSTKLEDSAMYFCASSRQDRGHTEAFFGQGTRLTVV.